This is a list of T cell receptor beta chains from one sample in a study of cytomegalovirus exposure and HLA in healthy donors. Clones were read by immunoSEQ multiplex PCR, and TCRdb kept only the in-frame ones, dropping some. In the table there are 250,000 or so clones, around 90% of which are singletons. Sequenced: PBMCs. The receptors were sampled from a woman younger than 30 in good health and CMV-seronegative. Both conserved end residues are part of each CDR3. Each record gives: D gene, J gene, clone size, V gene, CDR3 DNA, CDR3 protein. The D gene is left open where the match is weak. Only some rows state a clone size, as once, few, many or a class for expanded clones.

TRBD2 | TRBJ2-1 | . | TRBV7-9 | TGTGCCAGCAGCTTACCGCAGCGGGGGCCCGTTAGGGATGAGCAGTTCTTC | CASSLPQRGPVRDEQFF
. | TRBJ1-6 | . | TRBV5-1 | TGCGCCAGCAGCTTGGGCAGGGGTTCAGGCTCACCCCTCCACTTT | CASSLGRGSGSPLHF
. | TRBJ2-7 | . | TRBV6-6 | TGTGCCAGCACTCCCGGAGGGGCTCTGCACGAGCAGTACTTC | CASTPGGALHEQYF
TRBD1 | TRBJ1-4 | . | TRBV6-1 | TGTGCCAGCAGTGAGAATATGGGACAGGGGAATGAAAAACTGTTTTTT | CASSENMGQGNEKLFF
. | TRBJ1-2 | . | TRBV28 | TGTGCCAGCAGTTCCCAACCGGGCCAGGGGAACTATGGCTACACCTTC | CASSSQPGQGNYGYTF
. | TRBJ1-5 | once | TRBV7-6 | TGTGCCAGCAGCTTAGGGGAGGGGGATCAGCCCCAGCATTTT | CASSLGEGDQPQHF
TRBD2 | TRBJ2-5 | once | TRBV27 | TGTGCCAGCAGTTTATCCCGTGATAGCGGGAGAGAGACCCAGTACTTC | CASSLSRDSGRETQYF
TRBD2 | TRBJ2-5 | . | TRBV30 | TGTGCCTGGAGTAAAGCGGCACGGGAGGTGACCCAGTACTTC | CAWSKAAREVTQYF
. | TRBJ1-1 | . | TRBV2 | TGTGCCAGCCTGAGATATAACACTGAAGCTTTCTTT | CASLRYNTEAFF
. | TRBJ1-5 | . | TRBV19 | TGTGCCAGTAGTATAGGACAGCGCAATCAGCCCCAGCATTTT | CASSIGQRNQPQHF
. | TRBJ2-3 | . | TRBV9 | TGTGCCAGCAGCGTAGCACCGGGCGGGACAGATACGCAGTATTTT | CASSVAPGGTDTQYF
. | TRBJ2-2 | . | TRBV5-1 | TGCGCCAGCAGCCCCCCAATGGGCACCCAGGCCGGGGAGCTGTTTTTT | CASSPPMGTQAGELFF
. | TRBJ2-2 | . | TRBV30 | TGTGCCTGGAGTGCAGGGCCGAACACCGGGGAGCTGTTTTTT | CAWSAGPNTGELFF
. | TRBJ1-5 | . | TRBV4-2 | TGTGCCAGCAGCCAAGATCGAACAGGCAACAATCAGCCCCAGCATTTT | CASSQDRTGNNQPQHF
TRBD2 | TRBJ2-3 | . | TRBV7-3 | TGTGCCAGCAGCTTGCTAGCGGGGGGACAAGATACGCAGTATTTT | CASSLLAGGQDTQYF
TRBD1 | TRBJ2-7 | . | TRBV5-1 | TGCGCCAGCAGCCCAGCAGGGGGAACTTACGAGCAGTACTTC | CASSPAGGTYEQYF
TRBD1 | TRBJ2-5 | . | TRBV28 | TGTGCCAGCAGTCCGGGGACAGGAGGTCCGGAGACCCAGTACTTC | CASSPGTGGPETQYF
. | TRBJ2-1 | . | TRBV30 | TGTGCCTGGAGTCGGCACGGGGGTCCCGGAGATGAGCAGTTCTTC | CAWSRHGGPGDEQFF
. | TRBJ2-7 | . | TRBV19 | TGTGCCAGTAGTATTGGATTCCGGAGCTCCTACGAGCAGTACTTC | CASSIGFRSSYEQYF
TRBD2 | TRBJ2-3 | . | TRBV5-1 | TGCGCCAGCAGGCAAGCGGGGGGCACAGATACGCAGTATTTT | CASRQAGGTDTQYF
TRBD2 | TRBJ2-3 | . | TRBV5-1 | TGCGCCAGCAGCTTCTTAGCGGGGGACAGCACAGATACGCAGTATTTT | CASSFLAGDSTDTQYF
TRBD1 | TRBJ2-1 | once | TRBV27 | TGTGCCAGCAGTCCCACAGGGGGGTATTTCTACAATGAGCAGTTCTTC | CASSPTGGYFYNEQFF
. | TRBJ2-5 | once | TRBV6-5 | TGTGCCAGCAGTTCAGGCAGACAAGAGACCCAGTACTTC | CASSSGRQETQYF
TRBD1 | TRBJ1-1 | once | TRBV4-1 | TGCGCCAGCAGCCAAGGTCAGACAGGGGTGAACACTGAAGCTTTCTTT | CASSQGQTGVNTEAFF
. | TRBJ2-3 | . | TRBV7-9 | TGTGCCAGCAGCTTAGCCGAGGGGGCAGATACGCAGTATTTT | CASSLAEGADTQYF
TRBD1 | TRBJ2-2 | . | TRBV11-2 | TGTGCCAGCAGCTTAGTGGTAGGGGGCGAGGCCGGGGAGCTGTTTTTT | CASSLVVGGEAGELFF
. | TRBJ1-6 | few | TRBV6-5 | TGTGCCAGCAGCCTACAGGGAGTTAGTAGTTCACCCCTCCACTTT | CASSLQGVSSSPLHF
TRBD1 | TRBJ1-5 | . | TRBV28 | TGTGCCAACCCCAGGGGGCGCGTTCAGCCCCAGCATTTT | CANPRGRVQPQHF
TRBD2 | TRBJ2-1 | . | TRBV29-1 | TGCAGCGTTGGGCCATTGACTAGCGGCTCCTACAATGAGCAGTTCTTC | CSVGPLTSGSYNEQFF
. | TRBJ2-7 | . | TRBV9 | TGTGCCAGCAGCGTAGTCGGCGGCTCCTACGAGCAGTACTTC | CASSVVGGSYEQYF
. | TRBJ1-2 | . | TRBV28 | TGTGCCAGCAACCCCGACGGGTACAACTATGGCTACACCTTC | CASNPDGYNYGYTF
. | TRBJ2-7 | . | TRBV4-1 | TGCGCCAGCAGCGGCGCACGGGGGGCTGACTACGAGCAGTACTTC | CASSGARGADYEQYF
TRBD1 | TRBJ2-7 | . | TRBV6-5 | TGTGCCAGCAGTCCCGGGACAGGGCCCTACGAGCAGTACTTC | CASSPGTGPYEQYF
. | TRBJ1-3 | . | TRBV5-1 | TGCGCCAGCAGCTTGGAACTCCCTGGAAACACCATATATTTT | CASSLELPGNTIYF
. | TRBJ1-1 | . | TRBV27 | TGTGCCAGCAGTTTTGGGCCAGTCATGAACACTGAAGCTTTCTTT | CASSFGPVMNTEAFF
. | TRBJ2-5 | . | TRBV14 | TGTGCCAGCAGCCAAGATCGCGGGGCCTGGGAGACCCAGTACTTC | CASSQDRGAWETQYF
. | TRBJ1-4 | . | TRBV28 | TGTGCCAGCACCCCCCACGGAGGTGGTGAAAAACTGTTTTTT | CASTPHGGGEKLFF
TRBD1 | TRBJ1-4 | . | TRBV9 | TGTGCCAGCAGCGCGTGGACAGGGATTAATGAAAAACTGTTTTTT | CASSAWTGINEKLFF